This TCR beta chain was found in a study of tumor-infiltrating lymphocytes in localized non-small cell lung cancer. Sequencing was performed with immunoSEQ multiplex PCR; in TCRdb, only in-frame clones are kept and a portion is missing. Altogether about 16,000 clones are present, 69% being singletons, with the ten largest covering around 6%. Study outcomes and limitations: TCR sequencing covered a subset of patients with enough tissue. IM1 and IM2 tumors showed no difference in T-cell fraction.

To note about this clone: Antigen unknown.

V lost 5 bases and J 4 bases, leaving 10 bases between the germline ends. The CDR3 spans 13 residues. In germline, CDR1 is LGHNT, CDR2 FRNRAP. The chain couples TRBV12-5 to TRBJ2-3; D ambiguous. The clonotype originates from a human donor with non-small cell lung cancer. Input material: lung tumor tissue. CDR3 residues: CASGQSLPDTQYF. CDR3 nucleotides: TGTGCTAGTGGTCAATCTTTGCCAGATACGCAGTATTTT.